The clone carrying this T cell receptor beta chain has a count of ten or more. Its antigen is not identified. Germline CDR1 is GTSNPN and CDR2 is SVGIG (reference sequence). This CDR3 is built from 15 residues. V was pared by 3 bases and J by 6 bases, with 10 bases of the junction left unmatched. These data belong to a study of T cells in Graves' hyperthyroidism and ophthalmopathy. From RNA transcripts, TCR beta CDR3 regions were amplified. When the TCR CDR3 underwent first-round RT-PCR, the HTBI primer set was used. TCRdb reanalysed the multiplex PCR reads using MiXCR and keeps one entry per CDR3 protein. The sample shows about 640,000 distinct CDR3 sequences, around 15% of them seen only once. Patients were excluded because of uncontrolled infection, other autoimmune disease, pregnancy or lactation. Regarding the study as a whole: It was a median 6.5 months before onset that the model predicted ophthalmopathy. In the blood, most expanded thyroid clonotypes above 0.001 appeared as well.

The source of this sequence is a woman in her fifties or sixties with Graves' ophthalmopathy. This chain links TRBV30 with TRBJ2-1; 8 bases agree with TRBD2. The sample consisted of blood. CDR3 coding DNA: TGTGCCTGGAGAACCGGGACTAGGTTTATCAATGAGCAGTTCTTC. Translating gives CAWRTGTRFINEQFF.